The clone carrying this T cell receptor (beta chain) was seen only a few times. V lost 5 bases to trimming and J lost 2 bases; unmatched junction nucleotides: 6. Looked up from germline, CDR1 is MNHEY and CDR2 is SMNVEV (reference sequence). This CDR3 has 15 amino acids. TCR beta CDR3 sequences were amplified from RNA transcripts. A set of HTBI primers served as the primers for a first-round RT-PCR of the TCR CDR3. TCRdb redid the calling of the multiplex PCR reads with MiXCR, one entry per CDR3 protein. The table lists some 300,000 distinct CDR3 sequences, approximately 18% of them singletons. The data originate from a study of T cells in Graves' hyperthyroidism and ophthalmopathy.

Input material: blood. The sequence came from a man aged 45-60 years with Graves' ophthalmopathy. The V and J genes are TRBV27 and TRBJ2-3; 8 bases line up with TRBD1. CDR3: CASSQRTGLTDTQYF. The CDR3 DNA reads TGTGCCAGCAGTCAAAGGACAGGGCTCACAGATACGCAGTATTTT.